This T cell receptor beta chain stems from a study of monozygotic twins with inflammatory bowel disease. Through template switching, UMIs that included a 6-nucleotide sample barcode were added. With the 5' RACE reads reprocessed, TCRdb shows one record per CDR3 protein and no DNA. This sample's table has 150,000 to 200,000 distinct CDR3 sequences. Researchers isolated total RNA from whole blood without sorting T cells. A word on this clonotype: Its antigen remains unknown.

This CDR3 spans 13 amino acids. Study findings and constraints: The analysis failed to separate different T cell subtypes. Against healthy co-twins, IBD patients had lower TCRbeta diversity (measured by inverse Simpson).

This chain links TRBV12-3 or TRBV12-4 with TRBJ2-1; the TRBD1 assignment by TCRdb is unverifiable without DNA. The sequencing input was blood. This sequence was found in a human donor with ulcerative colitis or Crohn's disease, or a healthy co-twin of an affected twin (not recorded which). The CDR3 loop is CASSPDTGNEQFF.